This passage covers 31 T cell receptor beta chains from one sample sequenced in a study of shared clonotypes between healthy human individuals. Positive CCR7 selection of CD45RO-negative cells yielded the naive CD8 cells, and terminally differentiated effector memory CD45RA+ cells were excluded. The assay was immunoSEQ multiplex PCR, and TCRdb's table has in-frame clones only and misses some. Altogether 1.5 million to 2.5 million clones are present, about 95% being singletons, with the ten largest covering 0.95% to 1.5%. Sequencing was performed on naive CD8+ T cells sorted from blood. These receptors were collected from a young man in good health.

A remark on this clone: The identical CDR3 is also encoded by other nucleotide sequences in the sample. The chain is built from TRBV2 and TRBJ1-5, with D tentatively TRBD1 (5 bases). Trimming left V 3 bases short and J 4 bases short, with 10 bases between. The CDR3 totals 14 residues. Germline V CDR1 and CDR2: SNHLY, FYNNEI. For the CDR3, the DNA is TGTGCCAGCAGTGAGGGGCAGGGAAATCAGCCCCAGCATTTT. It specifies CASSEGQGNQPQHF.

V gene TRBV7-3 combines with J gene TRBJ1-1, with D maybe TRBD1 (5 bases). The V and J ends lost 0 bases and 4 bases respectively, with 9 bases between them. The CDR3 consists of 14 residues. The V gene's germline CDR1 is SGHTA and CDR2 FQGTGA. The CDR3, as DNA: TGTGCCAGCAGCTTAACAGGGGTCGGCACTGAAGCTTTCTTT. Translating gives CASSLTGVGTEAFF. The entire variable domain, with the rest obtained from reference TRBV7-3 and TRBJ1-1, is as follows: GAGVSQTPSNKVTEKGKYVELRCDPISGHTALYWYRQSLGQGPEFLIYFQGTGAADDSGLPNDRFFAVRPEGSVSTLKIQRTERGDSAVYLCASSLTGVGTEAFFGQGTRLTVV.

This chain joins TRBV11-2 and TRBJ2-6, with a weak D call TRBD2 (5 bases). The CDR3 extends over 16 amino acids. The V end lost 4 bases, the J end lost 0 bases, and 10 bases lay between the germline ends. Germline CDR1 SGHAT, CDR2 FQNNGV. The CDR3 bases are TGTGCCAGCAGCTCTGGACGGGGCTCTGGGGCCAACGTCCTGACTTTC. Protein: CASSSGRGSGANVLTF.

V usage is TRBV5-1 and J usage is TRBJ2-5; TRBD1 matches 8 bases. This CDR3 contains 16 residues. The V segment lost 0 bases and the J segment 5 bases; nucleotides outside the gene matches: 9. Germline V gene data show CDR1 as SGHRS and CDR2 as YFSETQ. CDR3 in amino acids: CASSLGLGQDRETQYF. CDR3 coding DNA: TGCGCCAGCAGCTTGGGCCTGGGACAGGATCGCGAGACCCAGTACTTC.

The CDR3 region is CASGRETQYF. As DNA, the CDR3 is TGTGCCAGTGGGCGGGAGACCCAGTACTTC. This rearrangement joins TRBV2 to TRBJ2-5; D is unresolved. Per germline, CDR1 SNHLY and CDR2 FYNNEI. The CDR3 has 10 amino acids. Between the trimmed V and J ends, which lost 9 bases and 5 bases, there was a span of 7 bases.

CDR3 in amino acids: CASSLLGWGFEAFF. CDR3 in DNA: TGTGCCAGCAGCCTCCTAGGATGGGGATTCGAAGCTTTCTTT. V gene TRBV14 combines with J gene TRBJ1-1; unclear D gene. The V gene's germline CDR1 is SGHDN and CDR2 FVKESK. The CDR3 sequence is 14 residues long. The V and J ends lost 4 bases and 8 bases respectively, with 17 bases between them.

As regards this clone: Other DNA sequences of this sample code for an identical CDR3. The V and J genes are TRBV4-1 and TRBJ1-1, with no clear D. This CDR3 region has 15 residues. V dropped 4 bases and J dropped 0 bases, with 12 bases sitting between them. Germline V gene sequence: CDR1 MGHRA, CDR2 YSYEKL. CDR3 region: CASSRAGGMNTEAFF. The DNA of the CDR3 is TGCGCCAGCAGCCGCGCGGGAGGGATGAACACTGAAGCTTTCTTT.

The chain uses TRBV7-2 and TRBJ2-2, with a possible D match to TRBD2 (5 bases). V lost 3 bases and J 4 bases, leaving 12 bases between the germline ends. Per the germline V gene, CDR1 is SGHTA and CDR2 is FQGNSA. This CDR3 region has 15 residues. The CDR3 region is CASSFHSSITGELFF. The CDR3 region has the DNA TGTGCCAGCAGCTTCCACTCTAGCATCACCGGGGAGCTGTTTTTT.

This chain uses TRBV15 with TRBJ2-7, with TRBD2 identical over 8 bases. This CDR3 region has 14 residues. In germline, CDR1 is LNHNV, CDR2 YYDKDF (reference sequence). V trimming: 4 bases; J trimming: 1 base; junction bases outside the gene matches: 3. DNA for the CDR3: TGTGCCACCAGCATTACGGGAGGGTCCTACGAGCAGTACTTC. Protein sequence: CATSITGGSYEQYF.

This chain uses TRBV5-6 with TRBJ2-3; D ambiguous. This CDR3 contains 13 residues. V was pared by 1 base and J by 2 bases, with 5 bases between. Per germline, CDR1 SGHDT and CDR2 YYEEEE. CDR3 amino acids: CASSLWVTDTQYF. The CDR3 DNA sequence: TGTGCCAGCAGCTTGTGGGTCACAGATACGCAGTATTTT.

V is TRBV4-3 and J is TRBJ2-2; D gene uncertain. This CDR3 has 17 amino acids. Between the trimmed V and J ends, which lost 0 bases and 6 bases, there was a span of 17 bases. Germline V gives CDR1 LGHNA, CDR2 YSLEER. The CDR3 spells CASSQDEGQTFPGELFF. CDR3 in DNA: TGCGCCAGCAGCCAAGATGAAGGCCAGACCTTTCCCGGGGAGCTGTTTTTT.

The chain is built from TRBV5-4 and TRBJ2-7; 12 bases line up with TRBD2. In germline, CDR1 is SGHNT, CDR2 YYREEE (reference sequence). This CDR3 has 14 residues. V lost 3 bases to trimming and J lost 3 bases; unmatched junction nucleotides: 1. CDR3: CASSWGLAGYEQYF. The CDR3 DNA reads TGTGCCAGCAGCTGGGGACTAGCGGGCTACGAGCAGTACTTC.

The V and J genes are TRBV2 and TRBJ2-1, with TRBD2 identical over 12 bases. This CDR3 spans 16 amino acids. The V gene end was trimmed by 3 bases and the J gene end by 6 bases; junction bases not matched to a gene: 6. The germline V gene encodes CDR1 SNHLY and CDR2 FYNNEI. The DNA for the CDR3 is TGTGCCAGCAGTGACCTGTCTAGCGGGGGGGCCAATGAGCAGTTCTTC. As protein: CASSDLSSGGANEQFF.

The V gene is TRBV4-1, the J gene TRBJ2-7; TRBD1 is a possible D gene (5 bases). The CDR3 runs to 17 residues. Germline CDR1 is MGHRA and CDR2 is YSYEKL. Trimming took 0 bases from V and 1 from J, leaving 16 bases between them. The CDR3 nucleotides read TGCGCCAGCAGCCAAGACCCCTTCCTCCAGGGTTCCTACGAGCAGTACTTC. This translates into CASSQDPFLQGSYEQYF.

V usage is TRBV7-6 and J usage is TRBJ2-7; weak D call: TRBD1 (6 bases). This CDR3 has 15 amino acids. V lost 0 bases to trimming and J lost 2 bases, with 11 bases between them. CDR1 is SGHVS and CDR2 is FNYEAQ in the germline V gene. CDR3 bases: TGTGCCAGCAGCTTAGCCGTTGGGGGCACCTACGAGCAGTACTTC. Its translation is CASSLAVGGTYEQYF.

The V gene is TRBV19, the J gene TRBJ2-5; 8 bases are shared with TRBD1. The end of the DNA fits TRBJ2-7 better, so the J call may be wrong. This CDR3 comprises 13 residues. Germline V gives CDR1 LNHDA, CDR2 SQIVND (reference sequence). The CDR3 is CASSKTGDYEQYF. The CDR3, as DNA: TGTGCCAGTAGTAAGACAGGGGACTACGAGCAGTACTTC.

This chain connects TRBV7-2 to TRBJ2-7; no definite D call. The germline V gene has CDR1 SGHTA and CDR2 FQGNSA. The CDR3 is made up of 14 amino acids. The ends were cut back, 4 bases at V and 3 bases at J, with 13 bases in the middle. DNA for the CDR3: TGTGCCAGCAGCTCCGAGCGACCTTTCTACGAGCAGTACTTC. It codes for CASSSERPFYEQYF.

On this clone: Germline is not matched at one junction end, which may reflect a read error. The rearrangement uses TRBV28 and TRBJ2-5; possible D gene TRBD2, 6 bases. Per germline, CDR1 MDHEN and CDR2 SYDVKM. The CDR3 runs to 15 residues. The CDR3 protein is CASSLGDSYQETQYF. The CDR3 nucleotides are TGTGCCAGCAGTTTAGGGGACTCATACCAGGAGACCCAGTACTTC.

This sequence joins TRBV7-2 and TRBJ2-5, with 11 positions matching TRBD2. V shed 5 bases, J shed 1 base, and the junction held 9 bases outside the gene matches. CDR3 length: 17 residues. Germline V lookup: CDR1 SGHTA, CDR2 FQGNSA. CDR3 region: CASSISLAGEPQETQYF. CDR3 DNA sequence: TGTGCCAGCAGCATCTCACTAGCGGGAGAGCCCCAAGAGACCCAGTACTTC.

The CDR3 sequence is CAWNEGLNTGELFF. CDR3 nucleotides: TGTGCCTGGAACGAGGGACTAAATACCGGGGAGCTGTTTTTT. The chain is built from TRBV30 and TRBJ2-2, with 7 bases identical to TRBD2. V trimming: 4 bases; J trimming: 5 bases; junction bases outside the gene matches: 7. Germline CDR1 GTSNPN, CDR2 SVGIG (reference sequence). The CDR3 runs to 14 residues.

For this clone: Other nucleotide sequences in the sample specify the same CDR3. CDR3 region: CASSVGGGTEQYF. In DNA, the CDR3 is TGTGCCAGCAGCGTGGGTGGGGGAACCGAGCAGTACTTC. V is TRBV9 and J is TRBJ2-7; tentatively, D is TRBD1 or TRBD2 (5 bases each). Per germline, CDR1 SGDLS and CDR2 YYNGEE. V lost 2 bases and J 6 bases, leaving 12 bases between the germline ends. The CDR3 runs 13 residues. Drawing the rest from reference TRBV9 and TRBJ2-7, the complete variable domain is DSGVTQTPKHLITATGQRVTLRCSPRSGDLSVYWYQQSLDQGLQFLIQYYNGEERAKGNILERFSAQQFPDLHSELNLSSLELGDSALYFCASSVGGGTEQYFGPGTRLTVT.

This clone was seen just once. J is TRBJ1-2 and V is TRBV10-2; D ambiguous. The CDR3 is made up of 14 amino acids. The V and J ends lost 1 base and 1 base respectively, with 7 bases between them. Looked up from germline, CDR1 is WSHSY and CDR2 is SAAADI. The CDR3 region has the DNA TGCGCCAGCAGTGAGTTTGCGAATAACTATGGCTACACCTTC. Protein: CASSEFANNYGYTF.

The gene calls are TRBV6-6 and TRBJ1-1, with D possibly matching TRBD1 (6 bases). Trimming left V 0 bases short and J 3 bases short, with 11 bases between. Germline V gene lookup returns CDR1 MNHNY and CDR2 SVGAGI (reference sequence). The CDR3 consists of 15 residues. This chain's CDR3 is CASSYSTGADTEAFF. DNA for the CDR3: TGTGCCAGCAGTTACTCGACGGGGGCGGACACTGAAGCTTTCTTT.

The rearrangement links TRBV19 to TRBJ2-1; either TRBD1 or TRBD2 may fit D (5 bases each). This CDR3 is 14 amino acids long. From germline, CDR1 is LNHDA and CDR2 SQIVND (reference sequence). Trimming shortened V by 3 bases and J by 9 bases, and 15 bases separated the two germline ends. The CDR3 DNA follows: TGTGCCAGTAGTATCCCCGGGACGCAGCCTGAGCAGTTCTTC. Its translation: CASSIPGTQPEQFF.

The gene calls are TRBV19 and TRBJ2-1; maybe TRBD1 (5 bases). Germline V gives CDR1 LNHDA, CDR2 SQIVND (reference sequence). This CDR3 is 14 amino acids long. Trimming took 6 bases from V and 2 from J, leaving 11 bases between them. CDR3 sequence reads: CASSEGHPYNEQFF. In DNA, the CDR3 is TGTGCCAGTAGCGAAGGACACCCCTACAATGAGCAGTTCTTC.

In this sample, this clone turned up once. The chain joins TRBV5-4 to TRBJ2-7, with 8 bases lining up with TRBD2. This CDR3 is built from 19 residues. Germline V lookup: CDR1 SGHNT, CDR2 YYREEE (reference sequence). The V segment lost 3 bases and the J segment 2 bases; nucleotides outside the gene matches: 19. Here the CDR3 reads CASSSLSSHLAGRPYEQYF. CDR3 nucleotide sequence: TGTGCCAGCAGCTCTTTGAGCAGCCACTTAGCGGGGAGACCCTACGAGCAGTACTTC.

This clone has a single count. This rearrangement joins TRBV25-1 to TRBJ2-2; 14 nucleotides line up with TRBD2. Germline V gene lookup returns CDR1 MGHDK and CDR2 SYGVNS. The length of the CDR3 is 14 residues. The junction had 1 base not matched to a gene; V was cut back by 8 bases and J by 5 bases. CDR3 region: CASRLAGGTGELFF. The CDR3 bases are TGTGCCAGCCGACTAGCGGGAGGGACCGGGGAGCTGTTTTTT.

The chain recombines TRBV19 with TRBJ2-2, with TRBD2 matching over 9 bases. Germline CDR1 and CDR2: LNHDA and SQIVND (reference sequence). This CDR3 region has 16 residues. V was clipped by 5 bases and J by 2 bases; unmatched bases: 6. CDR3: CASSSHGTSNTGELFF. In nucleotides, the CDR3 is TGTGCCAGTAGTTCCCATGGGACTAGCAACACCGGGGAGCTGTTTTTT.

The V call is TRBV7-9, the J call TRBJ2-1; possible D gene TRBD1, 5 bases. This CDR3 comprises 13 residues. Trimming took 4 bases from V and 4 from J, leaving 8 bases between them. CDR1 SEHNR and CDR2 FQNEAQ come from the germline V gene (reference sequence). The CDR3 DNA reads as TGTGCCAGCAGCTCCGCAGGGTACAATGAGCAGTTCTTC. Amino acids: CASSSAGYNEQFF.

The chain employs TRBV4-1 and TRBJ1-5, with D hard to call. Deletions cut 1 base from V and 0 bases from J, with 7 bases between. The CDR3 is made up of 15 amino acids. Per the germline V gene, CDR1 is MGHRA and CDR2 is YSYEKL. The DNA of the CDR3 is TGCGCCAGCAGCCAAGTCGTTGCTAGCAATCAGCCCCAGCATTTT. It translates to CASSQVVASNQPQHF.

The chain uses TRBV5-1 and TRBJ2-3; possibly TRBD1 or TRBD2 for D (5 bases each). V was trimmed by 2 bases and J by 2 bases, leaving 21 bases between them. CDR3 size: 18 residues. The germline V gene has CDR1 SGHRS and CDR2 YFSETQ. For the CDR3, the DNA is TGCGCCAGCAGCTTAAAGAGGGGCGACGGGGTACTCACAGATACGCAGTATTTT. It is translated as CASSLKRGDGVLTDTQYF.